The clone carrying this TCR beta chain was picked up a small number of times. Its specificity is unknown. The germline CDR1 and CDR2 sequences are SGHKS and YYEKEE (reference sequence). The germline V and J ends were trimmed by 0 bases and 2 bases, with 9 bases remaining between them. The length of the CDR3 is 15 residues. Markers CD45RO/CCR7/CD25/CD127/CD95/CD27 served to sort CD4+ naive, central memory, regulatory and stem cell-like memory cells. The authors obtained over 95% purity in all sorted populations. Every bit of the isolated RNA underwent reverse transcription, so sequencing read expressed TCRB transcripts. The data were produced by immunoSEQ multiplex PCR, yet TCRdb's version contains in-frame clones alone and is incomplete. The table has more than 300,000 clones, around 8.5% seen once. The record originates from a study of beta chain features in type 1 diabetes. General study findings and limits: TCRB CDR3 length was moderately but significantly reduced in all four CD4+ subsets of Type 1 diabetes patients. Over-representation of high TCR-expressing cells was a possible consequence of cDNA sequencing. TCRB rearrangement may or may not be influenced by HLA type; here this remained unresolved.

The chain links TRBV5-5 to TRBJ2-1, with D tentatively TRBD1 (6 bases). The sequenced sample was central memory CD4+ T cells from blood. The sequence was obtained from a man aged 25-45 years with type 1 diabetes. CDR3 region: CASSLAGEPYNEQFF. The DNA of the CDR3 is TGTGCCAGCAGCTTGGCAGGGGAACCCTACAATGAGCAGTTCTTC.